The 12 T cell receptor beta chains below come from one sample, sequenced in a study of shared clonotypes between healthy human individuals. The table came from immunoSEQ multiplex PCR; TCRdb's copy has only in-frame clones and leaves some out. The repertoire includes more than 1 million clones, around 78% of them detected once, and approximately 0.5% sits in the top ten. The sample consisted of memory CD4+ T cells from PBMCs. Subset meaning: CD45RA-negative fraction. These receptors were obtained from a young man in good health. Some clones in this sample may be carry-over from other donors' samples.

This clone was seen a few times. The rearrangement joins TRBV29-1 to TRBJ2-3; TRBD2 agrees at 8 bases. Trimming at V came to 0 bases and at J to 2 bases, leaving 7 bases not matched to a gene. Germline V gene lookup returns CDR1 SQVTM and CDR2 ANQGSEA. The CDR3 consists of 16 residues. CDR3 sequence (DNA): TGCAGCGTTGAAGATCCCGGGAGGGCCAACACAGATACGCAGTATTTT. Translation gives CSVEDPGRANTDTQYF.

The gene calls are TRBV18 and TRBJ2-2; D remains ambiguous. The V gene lost 8 bases and the J gene lost 5 bases, with 15 bases spanning the gap. This CDR3 has 14 amino acids. Germline values: CDR1 KGHSH, CDR2 LQKENI. In nucleotides, the CDR3 is TGTGCCAGCCGCTGGACGACTCAGACCGGGGAGCTGTTTTTT. Amino acid sequence: CASRWTTQTGELFF.

This clone was seen at least ten times. The rearrangement uses TRBV11-2 and TRBJ2-1, with D unclear. V was clipped by 4 bases and J by 2 bases, with 12 bases between them. Germline-derived CDR1 and CDR2 are SGHAT and FQNNGV. This CDR3 has 15 amino acids. The CDR3 DNA is TGTGCCAGCAGCTCCCTCAGGAGTACCTACAATGAGCAGTTCTTC. Translated: CASSSLRSTYNEQFF.

This clone has a handful of counts. The chain employs TRBV11-2 and TRBJ1-1, with 7 bases that match TRBD1. Trimming cost V 5 bases and J 6 bases; bases outside gene matches: 9. The germline CDR1 and CDR2 sequences are SGHAT and FQNNGV. This CDR3 contains 14 residues. DNA for the CDR3: TGTGCCAGCAGCGTCCTCAGGGGGTCGGCTGAAGCTTTCTTT. Its protein product is CASSVLRGSAEAFF.

The DNA for the CDR3 is TGTGCCAGCAAGCGGACAGGCCATCAGCCCCAGCATTTT. This gives the protein CASKRTGHQPQHF. The rearrangement joins TRBV6-5 to TRBJ1-5, with TRBD1 identical over 7 bases. The CDR3 sequence is 13 residues long. Trimming removed 7 bases from V and 5 bases from J; junction bases left unmatched: 5. Per the germline V gene, CDR1 is MNHEY and CDR2 is SVGAGI.

The CDR3 loop is CAWTQRATGNTIYF. The CDR3, as DNA: TGTGCCTGGACCCAAAGGGCAACGGGAAACACCATATATTTT. The rearrangement uses TRBV30 and TRBJ1-3, with D unclear. Per germline, CDR1 GTSNPN and CDR2 SVGIG (reference sequence). V lost 4 bases and J lost 4, with 14 bases in between. The CDR3 runs 14 residues.

CDR3 region: CASSYTISSYNEQFF. The CDR3 DNA follows: TGTGCCAGCAGTTACACTATCAGCTCCTACAATGAGCAGTTCTTC. The J gene is TRBJ2-1, the V gene TRBV27, with D uncertain. The germline CDR1 and CDR2 sequences are MNHEY and SMNVEV (reference sequence). The CDR3 is 15 amino acids. Trimming stripped 4 bases from V and 0 bases from J, with 10 bases between.

The chain couples TRBV18 to TRBJ2-3, with 7 bases matching TRBD2. The CDR3 has 17 amino acids. Germline CDR1 reads KGHSH; CDR2 reads LQKENI. The trim removed 2 bases at V and 0 bases at J, leaving 8 bases unmatched. For the CDR3, the DNA is TGTGCCAGCTCACCAAGACTAGCCGATAGTAGCACAGATACGCAGTATTTT. It yields the protein CASSPRLADSSTDTQYF.

The rearrangement links TRBV2 to TRBJ2-1, with D tentatively TRBD1 (5 bases). The V end was cut by 3 bases, the J end by 0 bases, with 15 bases between. The germline V gene has CDR1 SNHLY and CDR2 FYNNEI. This CDR3 region has 17 residues. The CDR3 here is CASSEGLFSSSYNEQFF. CDR3 bases: TGTGCCAGCAGTGAGGGGCTTTTTTCGAGCTCCTACAATGAGCAGTTCTTC.

The chain combines TRBV5-1 with TRBJ2-1, with D possibly being TRBD2 (6 bases). The V and J ends lost 4 bases and 5 bases respectively, with 19 bases between them. The germline CDR1 and CDR2 sequences are SGHRS and YFSETQ. The CDR3 contains 16 residues. Here the CDR3 reads CASSRGRGGNDNEQFF. The CDR3 DNA reads as TGCGCCAGCAGCCGAGGGCGTGGCGGGAACGACAATGAGCAGTTCTTC. Complete variable domain (other parts from reference TRBV5-1 and TRBJ2-1): KAGVTQTPRYLIKTRGQQVTLSCSPISGHRSVSWYQQTPGQGLQFLFEYFSETQRNKGNFPGRFSGRQFSNSRSEMNVSTLELGDSALYLCASSRGRGGNDNEQFFGPGTRLTVL.

About this clone: This CDR3 is also generated by other DNA sequences in the sample. The chain links TRBV5-4 to TRBJ2-7, with a weak D call TRBD1 (6 bases). From germline, CDR1 is SGHNT and CDR2 YYREEE (reference sequence). This CDR3 has 13 residues. The ends were cut back, 4 bases at V and 0 bases at J, with 8 bases in the middle. In DNA, the CDR3 is TGTGCCAGCAGCAGGGACACCTCCTACGAGCAGTACTTC. This translates into CASSRDTSYEQYF.

This sequence joins TRBV5-1 and TRBJ1-2, with D perhaps matching TRBD1 (5 bases). Trimming stripped 0 bases from V and 5 bases from J, with 11 bases between. The CDR3 spans 14 residues. Per the germline V gene, CDR1 is SGHRS and CDR2 is YFSETQ. The CDR3 loop is CASSLVGTEYGYTF. DNA for the CDR3: TGCGCCAGCAGCTTGGTAGGGACGGAGTATGGCTACACCTTC.